The 15 T cell receptor beta chains reported below all come from one sample, sequenced in a study of T-cell reconstitution after alpha-beta-depleted transplantation in children. As it was prepared, the TCRbeta library received unique molecular identifiers. One entry per CDR3 protein results from TCRdb running MiXCR on the PCR reads. The data show some 150,000 distinct CDR3 sequences, with 8% to 10% seen just once and 15% to 20% held by the top ten. The sequenced sample was PBMCs, mostly from graft donor cells, obtained 180 days after TCRalphabeta/CD19-depleted stem cell transplant. These receptor sequences come from a female patient aged 2 to 10 who had a stem cell transplant for congenital amegakaryocytic thrombocytopenia, so the T cells may come from the graft donor.

This clonotype was seen ten or more times. The chain links TRBV28 to TRBJ2-7, with D possibly being TRBD2 (5 bases). From germline, CDR1 is MDHEN and CDR2 SYDVKM. The CDR3 covers 14 residues. V dropped 3 bases and J dropped 0 bases, with 9 bases sitting between them. The CDR3 loop reads CASSFWRVSYEQYF. Written as DNA, the CDR3 is TGTGCCAGCAGTTTTTGGCGGGTCTCCTACGAGCAGTACTTC.

The chain couples TRBV28 to TRBJ2-3; D is possibly TRBD2 (5 bases). This CDR3 is built from 13 residues. Trimming took 7 bases from V and 5 from J, leaving 13 bases between them. CDR1 MDHEN and CDR2 SYDVKM come from the germline V gene. The CDR3, as DNA: TGTGCCAGCATCCCTAGCTTTCTAGATACGCAGTATTTT. Protein product: CASIPSFLDTQYF.

This clonotype was seen repeatedly, ten times or more. The J gene is TRBJ2-2, the V gene TRBV29-1; D gene unclear. Germline V lookup: CDR1 SQVTM, CDR2 ANQGSEA. The CDR3 runs to 11 residues. Trimming took off 8 bases at V and 2 bases at J, with 6 bases between the two ends. The CDR3 DNA is TGCAGCTTCTATAACACCGGGGAGCTGTTTTTT. Protein product: CSFYNTGELFF.

This clonotype was seen more than once but under ten times. The chain couples TRBV10-3 to TRBJ2-7, with D tentatively TRBD2 (6 bases). This CDR3 is 14 amino acids long. Trimming removed 2 bases from V and 2 bases from J, with 10 bases in between. Per germline, CDR1 ENHRY and CDR2 SYGVKD. The CDR3 reads CAISEASATYEQYF. DNA for the CDR3: TGTGCCATCAGTGAGGCTAGCGCTACCTACGAGCAGTACTTC.

There are a few counts of this clonotype. J is TRBJ2-6 and V is TRBV27, with no clear D. Looked up from germline, CDR1 is MNHEY and CDR2 is SMNVEV (reference sequence). The germline V and J ends were trimmed by 3 bases and 0 bases, with 9 bases remaining between them. CDR3 length: 16 amino acids. CDR3 nucleotide sequence: TGTGCCAGCAGTTTTGCAGGTTTCTCTGGGGCCAACGTCCTGACTTTC. Protein product: CASSFAGFSGANVLTF.

Points on this clonotype: A read error is possible here, since a much larger clone lies one base away. This chain connects TRBV10-3 to TRBJ1-5; D perhaps matches TRBD1 (5 bases). The CDR3 loop spans 15 amino acids. Germline CDR1 reads ENHRY; CDR2 reads SYGVKD. V was shortened by 5 bases and J by 3 bases, with 14 bases between the two germline ends. The CDR3 sequence: CAISTRETHNQPQHF. CDR3 DNA sequence: TGTGCCATCAGTACCAGGGAGACCCACAATCAGCCCCAGCATTTT.

This clonotype was seen many times. The V and J genes are TRBV12-3 or TRBV12-4 and TRBJ1-2; 7 bases align to TRBD1. The CDR3 is made up of 15 amino acids. Unmatched junction bases numbered 7, after V lost 2 bases and J lost 4 bases. CDR3 DNA: TGTGCCAGCAGTTTATGGATGACAGGGAGCTATGGCTACACCTTC. This gives the protein CASSLWMTGSYGYTF.

The CDR3 coding sequence is TGTGCCAGCAGCCGATCGACTGGGCCCTCTGGAAACACCATATATTTT. Protein: CASSRSTGPSGNTIYF. V usage is TRBV7-9 and J usage is TRBJ1-3; D is undetermined. Germline V gene lookup returns CDR1 SEHNR and CDR2 FQNEAQ (reference sequence). V lost 5 bases, J lost 0 bases, and 14 bases lay in between. CDR3 length: 16 residues.

This clonotype has ten or more counts. The chain employs TRBV4-3 and TRBJ2-7, with 12 bases identical to TRBD2. CDR1 is LGHNA and CDR2 is YSLEER in the germline V gene. The trim removed 0 bases at V and 4 bases at J, leaving 13 bases unmatched. This CDR3 has 19 amino acids. Here the CDR3 reads CASSQELAGGPFPWYEQYF. CDR3 in DNA: TGCGCCAGCAGCCAAGAGCTAGCGGGAGGGCCGTTCCCCTGGTACGAGCAGTACTTC.

This clonotype was seen ten or more times. The J gene is TRBJ2-3, the V gene TRBV20-1; either TRBD1 or TRBD2 may fit D (6 bases each). Germline V gives CDR1 DFQATT, CDR2 SNEGSKA (reference sequence). This CDR3 is 14 amino acids long. Deletions cut 5 bases from V and 9 bases from J, with 21 bases between. CDR3 region: CSAPRLGFQGTQYF. The CDR3 DNA sequence: TGCAGTGCTCCAAGACTAGGATTCCAGGGGACGCAGTATTTT.

At least ten counts were recorded for this clonotype. The V call is TRBV10-3, the J call TRBJ2-5; 9 nucleotides agree with TRBD2. The J segment lost 3 bases and the V segment lost 4 bases, leaving 3 bases of the junction unmatched. This CDR3 comprises 14 residues. From germline, CDR1 is ENHRY and CDR2 SYGVKD. Here the CDR3 DNA reads TGTGCCATCAGTGTGACTAGCGGTAAAGAGACCCAGTACTTC. The encoded protein is CAISVTSGKETQYF.

This clonotype showed up many times. The rearrangement links TRBV12-3 or TRBV12-4 to TRBJ2-5; perhaps TRBD2 as D (5 bases). This CDR3 spans 14 amino acids. V was pared by 1 base and J by 5 bases, with 11 bases between. CDR3 DNA sequence: TGTGCCAGCAGTTTAGGGACCCCGGGGGAGACCCAGTACTTC. This codes for CASSLGTPGETQYF.

This clonotype has at least ten counts. The chain is built from TRBV6-2 or TRBV6-3 and TRBJ2-1; a possible D gene is TRBD2 (5 bases). CDR1 MNHEY and CDR2 SVGEGT come from the germline V gene. V was clipped by 9 bases and J by 9 bases, with 12 bases between them. This CDR3 is 11 amino acids long. The CDR3 spells CASGSLSEQFF. CDR3 DNA: TGTGCCAGTGGGAGTCTGAGTGAGCAGTTCTTC.

This clonotype was counted between two and nine times. The chain uses TRBV9 and TRBJ2-2, with D hard to call. There are 14 residues in the CDR3. Trimming took off 3 bases at V and 4 bases at J, with 10 bases between the two ends. Germline-derived CDR1 and CDR2 are SGDLS and YYNGEE. The CDR3 spells CASSGGISTGELFF. The CDR3 region has the DNA TGTGCCAGCAGCGGGGGAATAAGCACCGGGGAGCTGTTTTTT.

This chain connects TRBV5-1 to TRBJ2-2; a possible D gene is TRBD2 (6 bases). Germline-derived CDR1 and CDR2 are SGHRS and YFSETQ. The CDR3 covers 13 residues. V lost 7 bases and J lost 1, with 8 bases in between. DNA of the CDR3: TGCGCCAGCCATAGCGGGAACACCGGGGAGCTGTTTTTT. Protein product: CASHSGNTGELFF.